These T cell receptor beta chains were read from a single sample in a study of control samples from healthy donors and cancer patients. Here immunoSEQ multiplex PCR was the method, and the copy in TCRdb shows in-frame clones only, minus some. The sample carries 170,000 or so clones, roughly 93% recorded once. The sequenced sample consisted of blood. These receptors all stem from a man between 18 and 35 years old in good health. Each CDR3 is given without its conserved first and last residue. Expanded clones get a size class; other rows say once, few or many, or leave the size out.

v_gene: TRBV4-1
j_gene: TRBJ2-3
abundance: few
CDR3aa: ASSQDHGRGPDLGDTQY

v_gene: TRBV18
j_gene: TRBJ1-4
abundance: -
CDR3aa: ASSPPEQVLKLF

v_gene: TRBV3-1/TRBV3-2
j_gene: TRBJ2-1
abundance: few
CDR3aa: ASSQETGAYNEQF

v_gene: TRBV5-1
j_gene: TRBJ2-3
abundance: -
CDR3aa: ASSLGATSTDTQY

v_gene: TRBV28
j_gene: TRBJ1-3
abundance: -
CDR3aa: ASSPQGVSGNTIY

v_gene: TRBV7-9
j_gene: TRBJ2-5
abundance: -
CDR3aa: ASSLRQKTQY

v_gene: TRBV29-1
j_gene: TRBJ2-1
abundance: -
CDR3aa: SVVSQGISGNEQF

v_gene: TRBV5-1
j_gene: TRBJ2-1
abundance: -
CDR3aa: ASRALGQGSYNEQF

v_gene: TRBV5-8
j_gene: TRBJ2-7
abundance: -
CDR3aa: ASSIRSGTGLYEQY

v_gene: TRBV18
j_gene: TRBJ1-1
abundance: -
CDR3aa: ASSTDLENTEAF

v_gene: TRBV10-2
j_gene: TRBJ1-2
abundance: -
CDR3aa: ASNAGENYGYT

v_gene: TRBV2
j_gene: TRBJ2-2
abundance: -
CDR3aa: ASSERPHTGELF

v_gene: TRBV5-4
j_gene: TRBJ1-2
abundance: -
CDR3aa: ASSPGTGYDGYT

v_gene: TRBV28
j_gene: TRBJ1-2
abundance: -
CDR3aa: ASSLSGGNYGYT

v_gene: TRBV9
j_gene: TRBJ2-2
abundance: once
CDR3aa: ASSVVGHQNTGELF

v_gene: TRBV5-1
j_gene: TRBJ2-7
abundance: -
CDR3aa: ASSLVDGYEQY

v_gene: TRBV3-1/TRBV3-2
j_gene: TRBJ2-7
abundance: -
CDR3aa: ASSQPGTGAYEQY

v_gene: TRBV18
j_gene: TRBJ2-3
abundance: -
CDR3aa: ASSPIRVPTSTDTQY

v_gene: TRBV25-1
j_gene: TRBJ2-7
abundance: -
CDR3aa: ASSGTGTYEQY

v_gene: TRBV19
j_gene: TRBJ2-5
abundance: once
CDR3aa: ASSIGVQETQY

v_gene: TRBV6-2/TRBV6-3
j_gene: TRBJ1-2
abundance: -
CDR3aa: ASSRPGTDNNYGYT

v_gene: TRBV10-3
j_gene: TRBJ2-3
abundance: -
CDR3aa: AISESARGKDTQY

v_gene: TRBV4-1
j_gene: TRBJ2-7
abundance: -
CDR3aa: ASSLDSSTYEQY

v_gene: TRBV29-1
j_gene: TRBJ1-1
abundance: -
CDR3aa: SVSTASLEAF

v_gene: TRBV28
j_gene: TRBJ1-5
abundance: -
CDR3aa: ASSFEARGLSNQPQH

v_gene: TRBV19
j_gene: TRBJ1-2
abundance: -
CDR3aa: ASSVQGRDGYT

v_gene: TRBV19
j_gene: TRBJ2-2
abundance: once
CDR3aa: ASSRGPGTGELF

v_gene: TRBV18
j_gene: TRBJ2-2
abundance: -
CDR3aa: ASSPGLQTGELF

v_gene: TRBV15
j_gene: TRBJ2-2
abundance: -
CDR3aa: ATSIGGRANTGELF

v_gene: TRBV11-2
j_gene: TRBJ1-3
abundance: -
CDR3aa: ASSLDRTPGNTIY

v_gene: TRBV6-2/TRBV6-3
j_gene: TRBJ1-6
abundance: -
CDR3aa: ASSHRDRDNSPLH

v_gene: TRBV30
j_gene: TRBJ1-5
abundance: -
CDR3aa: AWSVQDNQPQH